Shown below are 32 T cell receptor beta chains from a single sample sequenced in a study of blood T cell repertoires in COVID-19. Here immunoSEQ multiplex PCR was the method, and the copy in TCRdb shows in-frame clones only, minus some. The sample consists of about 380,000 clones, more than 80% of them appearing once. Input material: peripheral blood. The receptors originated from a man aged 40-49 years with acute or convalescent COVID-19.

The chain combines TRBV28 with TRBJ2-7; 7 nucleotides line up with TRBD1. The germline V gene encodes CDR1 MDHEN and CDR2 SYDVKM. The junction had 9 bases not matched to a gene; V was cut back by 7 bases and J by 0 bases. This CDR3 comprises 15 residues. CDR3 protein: CASTPIGGRSYEQYF. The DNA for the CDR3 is TGTGCCAGCACCCCGATAGGGGGCCGCTCCTACGAGCAGTACTTC.

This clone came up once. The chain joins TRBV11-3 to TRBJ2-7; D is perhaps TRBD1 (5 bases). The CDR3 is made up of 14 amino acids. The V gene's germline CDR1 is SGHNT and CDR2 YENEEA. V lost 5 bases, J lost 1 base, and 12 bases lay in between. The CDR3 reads CASSGRDRSYEQYF. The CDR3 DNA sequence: TGTGCCAGCAGCGGACGAGACAGATCCTACGAGCAGTACTTC.

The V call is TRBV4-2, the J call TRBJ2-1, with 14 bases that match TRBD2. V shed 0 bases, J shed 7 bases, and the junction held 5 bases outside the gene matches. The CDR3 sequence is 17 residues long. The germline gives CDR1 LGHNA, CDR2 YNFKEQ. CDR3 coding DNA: TGTGCCAGCAGCCAAGACGCGGGACTAGCGGGAGCGAATGAGCAGTTCTTC. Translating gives CASSQDAGLAGANEQFF.

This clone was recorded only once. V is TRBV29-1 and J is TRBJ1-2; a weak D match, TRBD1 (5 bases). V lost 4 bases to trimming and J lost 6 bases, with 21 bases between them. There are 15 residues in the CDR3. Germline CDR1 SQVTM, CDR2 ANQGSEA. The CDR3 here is CSVVSRTKTKNGYTF. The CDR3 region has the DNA TGCAGCGTTGTTTCCCGGACAAAAACTAAGAATGGCTACACCTTC.

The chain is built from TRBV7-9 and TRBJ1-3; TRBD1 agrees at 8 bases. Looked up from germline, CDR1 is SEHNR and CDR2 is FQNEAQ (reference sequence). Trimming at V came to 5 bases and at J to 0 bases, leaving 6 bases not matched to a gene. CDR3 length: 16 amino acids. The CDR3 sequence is CASSPAGQGSGNTIYF. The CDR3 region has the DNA TGTGCCAGCAGCCCCGCTGGACAGGGCTCTGGAAACACCATATATTTT. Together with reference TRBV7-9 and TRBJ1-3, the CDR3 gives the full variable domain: DTGVSQNPRHKITKRGQNVTFRCDPISEHNRLYWYRQTLGQGPEFLTYFQNEAQLEKSRLLSDRFSAERPKGSFSTLEIQRTEQGDSAMYLCASSPAGQGSGNTIYFGEGSWLTVV.

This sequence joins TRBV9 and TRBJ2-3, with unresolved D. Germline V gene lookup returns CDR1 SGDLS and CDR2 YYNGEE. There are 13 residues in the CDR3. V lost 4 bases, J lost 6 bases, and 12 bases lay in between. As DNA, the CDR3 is TGTGCCAGCAGCCTTCCTCCGTTGGATACGCAGTATTTT. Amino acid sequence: CASSLPPLDTQYF.

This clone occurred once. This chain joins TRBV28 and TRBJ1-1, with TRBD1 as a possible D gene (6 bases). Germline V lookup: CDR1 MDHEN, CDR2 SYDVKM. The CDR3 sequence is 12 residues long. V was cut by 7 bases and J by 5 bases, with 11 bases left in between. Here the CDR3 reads CASTVGQTEAFF. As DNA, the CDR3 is TGTGCCAGCACCGTAGGACAGACTGAAGCTTTCTTT.

The DNA of the CDR3 is TGTGCCATCAGTGAGAGCGGAGCTTTGAACACTGAAGCTTTCTTT. Its translation: CAISESGALNTEAFF. This chain joins TRBV10-3 and TRBJ1-1, with D hard to call. This CDR3 spans 15 amino acids. The germline gives CDR1 ENHRY, CDR2 SYGVKD. V was pared by 2 bases and J by 0 bases, with 10 bases between.

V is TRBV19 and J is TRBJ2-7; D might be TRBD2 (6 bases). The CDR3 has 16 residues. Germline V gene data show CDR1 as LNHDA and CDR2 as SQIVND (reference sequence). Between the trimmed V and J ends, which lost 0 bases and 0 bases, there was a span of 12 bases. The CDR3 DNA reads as TGTGCCAGTAGTATAGAGGGGGGATTCTTCTCCTACGAGCAGTACTTC. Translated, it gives CASSIEGGFFSYEQYF.

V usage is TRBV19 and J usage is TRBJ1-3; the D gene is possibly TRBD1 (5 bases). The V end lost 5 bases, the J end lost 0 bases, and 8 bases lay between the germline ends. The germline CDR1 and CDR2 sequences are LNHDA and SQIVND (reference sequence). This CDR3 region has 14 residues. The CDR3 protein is CASSSDISGNTIYF. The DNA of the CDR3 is TGTGCCAGTAGTTCGGACATCTCTGGAAACACCATATATTTT.

The CDR3 sequence: CASSGTRASYNEQFF. The CDR3 nucleotides are TGTGCCAGCAGCGGGACTAGGGCCTCCTACAATGAGCAGTTCTTC. This chain connects TRBV28 to TRBJ2-1; 8 positions agree with TRBD2. Germline loops: CDR1 MDHEN, CDR2 SYDVKM. The CDR3 loop spans 15 amino acids. After removal of 6 bases from V and 0 bases from J, the junction contained 4 bases not matched to a gene.

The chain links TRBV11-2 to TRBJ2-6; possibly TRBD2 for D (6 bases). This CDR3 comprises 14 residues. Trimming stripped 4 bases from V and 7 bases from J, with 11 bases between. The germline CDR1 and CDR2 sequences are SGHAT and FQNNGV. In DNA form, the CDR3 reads TGTGCCAGCAGCTCTCGACTAGTCGCCAACGTCCTGACTTTC. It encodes CASSSRLVANVLTF.

The DNA for the CDR3 is TGTGCCAGCATGGAGGGGTTAGGCACTGAAGCTTTCTTT. Translating it yields CASMEGLGTEAFF. V and J are TRBV28 and TRBJ1-1; a possible D gene is TRBD1 (5 bases). The V and J ends lost 7 bases and 4 bases respectively, with 13 bases between them. CDR1 is MDHEN and CDR2 is SYDVKM in the germline V gene. The CDR3 consists of 13 residues.

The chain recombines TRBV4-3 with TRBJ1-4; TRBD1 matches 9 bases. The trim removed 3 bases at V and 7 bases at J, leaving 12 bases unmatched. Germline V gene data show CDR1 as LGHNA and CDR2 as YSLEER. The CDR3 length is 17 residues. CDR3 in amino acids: CASSQIRDRVLGEKLFF. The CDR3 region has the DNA TGCGCCAGCAGCCAGATACGGGACAGGGTTCTCGGTGAAAAACTGTTTTTT.

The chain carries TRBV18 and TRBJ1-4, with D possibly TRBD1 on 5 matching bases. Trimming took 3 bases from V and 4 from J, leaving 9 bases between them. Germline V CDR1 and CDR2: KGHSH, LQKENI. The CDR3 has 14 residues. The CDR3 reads CASSPAGYNEKLFF. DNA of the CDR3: TGTGCCAGCTCACCCGCAGGGTATAATGAAAAACTGTTTTTT.

The CDR3 sequence is CASSLKETGFTGNTIYF. In DNA form, the CDR3 reads TGTGCCAGCAGCTTAAAGGAAACAGGTTTCACTGGAAACACCATATATTTT. This chain joins TRBV7-9 and TRBJ1-3; a possible D gene is TRBD1 (5 bases). CDR3 length: 17 amino acids. Trimming pared 2 bases from V and 2 bases from J, leaving 16 bases between. Germline CDR1 SEHNR, CDR2 FQNEAQ (reference sequence).

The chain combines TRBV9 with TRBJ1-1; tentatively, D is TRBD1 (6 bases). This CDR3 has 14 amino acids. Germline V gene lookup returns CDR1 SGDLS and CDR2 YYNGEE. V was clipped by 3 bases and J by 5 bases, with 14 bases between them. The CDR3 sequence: CASSGTGIITEAFF. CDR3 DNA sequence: TGTGCCAGCAGCGGTACAGGGATCATAACTGAAGCTTTCTTT.

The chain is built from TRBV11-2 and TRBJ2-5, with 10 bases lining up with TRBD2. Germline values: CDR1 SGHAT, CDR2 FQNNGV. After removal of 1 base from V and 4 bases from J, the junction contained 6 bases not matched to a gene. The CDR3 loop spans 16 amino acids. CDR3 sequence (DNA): TGTGCCAGCAGCTTAGTGGTAGCGGGGGGTCTAGAGACCCAGTACTTC. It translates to CASSLVVAGGLETQYF.

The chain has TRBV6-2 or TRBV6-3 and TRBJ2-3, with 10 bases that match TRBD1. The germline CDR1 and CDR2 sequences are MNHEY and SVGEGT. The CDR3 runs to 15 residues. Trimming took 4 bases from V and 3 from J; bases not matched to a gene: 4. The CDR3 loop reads CASSWRDRGTDTQYF. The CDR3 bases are TGTGCCAGCAGTTGGCGGGACAGGGGAACAGATACGCAGTATTTT.

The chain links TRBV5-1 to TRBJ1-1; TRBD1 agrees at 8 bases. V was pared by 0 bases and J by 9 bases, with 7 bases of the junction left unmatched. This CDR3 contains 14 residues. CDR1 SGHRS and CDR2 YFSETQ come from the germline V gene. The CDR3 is CASSLGQGPQKAFF. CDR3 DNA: TGCGCCAGCAGCTTGGGACAGGGGCCGCAGAAAGCTTTCTTT.

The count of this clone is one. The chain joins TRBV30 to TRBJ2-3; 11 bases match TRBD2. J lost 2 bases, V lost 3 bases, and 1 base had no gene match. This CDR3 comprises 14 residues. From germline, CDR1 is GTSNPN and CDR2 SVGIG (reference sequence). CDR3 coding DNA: TGTGCCTGGAGGGGACTAGCGGCCACAGATACGCAGTATTTT. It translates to CAWRGLAATDTQYF.

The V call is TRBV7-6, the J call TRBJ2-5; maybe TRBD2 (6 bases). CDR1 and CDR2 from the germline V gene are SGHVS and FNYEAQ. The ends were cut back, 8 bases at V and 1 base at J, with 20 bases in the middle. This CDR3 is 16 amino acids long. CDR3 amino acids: CASQSFPGDTQETQYF. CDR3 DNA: TGTGCCAGCCAGAGCTTCCCGGGAGATACCCAAGAGACCCAGTACTTC.

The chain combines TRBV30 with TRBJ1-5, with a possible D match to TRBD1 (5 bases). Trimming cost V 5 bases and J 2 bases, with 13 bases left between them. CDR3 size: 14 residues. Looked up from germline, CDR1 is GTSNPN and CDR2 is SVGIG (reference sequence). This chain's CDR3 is CAWDRQGGNQPQHF. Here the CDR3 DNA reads TGTGCCTGGGATAGGCAGGGCGGCAATCAGCCCCAGCATTTT.

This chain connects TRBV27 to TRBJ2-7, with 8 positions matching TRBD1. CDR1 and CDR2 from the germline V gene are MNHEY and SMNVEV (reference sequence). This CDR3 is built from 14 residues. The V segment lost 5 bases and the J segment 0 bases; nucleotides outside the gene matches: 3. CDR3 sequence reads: CASSKDRDSYEQYF. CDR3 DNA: TGTGCCAGCAGTAAGGACAGGGACTCCTACGAGCAGTACTTC.

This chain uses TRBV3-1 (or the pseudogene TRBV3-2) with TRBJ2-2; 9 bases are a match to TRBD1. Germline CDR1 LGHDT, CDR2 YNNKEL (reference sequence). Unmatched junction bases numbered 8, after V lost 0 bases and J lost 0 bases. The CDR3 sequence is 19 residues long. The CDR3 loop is CASSQDFSRQGANTGELFF. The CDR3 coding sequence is TGTGCCAGCAGCCAAGATTTCTCGAGACAGGGGGCGAACACCGGGGAGCTGTTTTTT.

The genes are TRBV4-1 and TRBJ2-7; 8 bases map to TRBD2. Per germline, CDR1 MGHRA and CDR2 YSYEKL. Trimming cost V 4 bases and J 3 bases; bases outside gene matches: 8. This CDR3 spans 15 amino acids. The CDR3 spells CASSRASGPIYEQYF. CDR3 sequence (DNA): TGCGCCAGCAGCCGAGCTAGCGGGCCGATCTACGAGCAGTACTTC.

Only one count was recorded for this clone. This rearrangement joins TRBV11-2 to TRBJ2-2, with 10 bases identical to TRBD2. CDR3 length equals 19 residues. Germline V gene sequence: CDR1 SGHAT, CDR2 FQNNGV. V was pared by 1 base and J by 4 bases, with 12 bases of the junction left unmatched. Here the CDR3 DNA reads TGTGCCAGCAGCTTAGGTTCAAGCGGGGGGGCCCGAGGCACCGGGGAGCTGTTTTTT. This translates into CASSLGSSGGARGTGELFF.

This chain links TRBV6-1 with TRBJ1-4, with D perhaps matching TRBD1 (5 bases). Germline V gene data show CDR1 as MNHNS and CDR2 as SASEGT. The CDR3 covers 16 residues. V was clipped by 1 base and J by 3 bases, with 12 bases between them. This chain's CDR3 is CASSEEGTGANEKLFF. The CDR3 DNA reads TGTGCCAGCAGTGAAGAGGGAACAGGTGCTAATGAAAAACTGTTTTTT.

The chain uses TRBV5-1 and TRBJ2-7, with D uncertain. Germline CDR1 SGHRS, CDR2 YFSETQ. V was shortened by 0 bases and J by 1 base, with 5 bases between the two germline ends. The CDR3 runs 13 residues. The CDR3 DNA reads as TGCGCCAGCAGCTTGGATATTTCCTACGAGCAGTACTTC. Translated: CASSLDISYEQYF.

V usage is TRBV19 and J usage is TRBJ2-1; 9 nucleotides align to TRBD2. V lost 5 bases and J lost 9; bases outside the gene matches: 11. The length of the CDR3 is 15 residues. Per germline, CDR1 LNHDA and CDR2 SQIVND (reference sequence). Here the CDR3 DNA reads TGTGCCAGTAGTGTGGGACTAGCTGTTTCTAGTGAGCAGTTCTTC. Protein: CASSVGLAVSSEQFF.

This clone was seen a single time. The CDR3 loop reads CSAGQGYSYEQYF. In DNA form, the CDR3 reads TGCAGCGCCGGACAGGGTTACTCCTACGAGCAGTACTTC. The chain is built from TRBV29-1 and TRBJ2-7; 8 nucleotides match TRBD1. With V trimmed by 7 bases and J by 0 bases, 5 bases remained unmatched. Germline V lookup: CDR1 SQVTM, CDR2 ANQGSEA. The CDR3 contains 13 residues.

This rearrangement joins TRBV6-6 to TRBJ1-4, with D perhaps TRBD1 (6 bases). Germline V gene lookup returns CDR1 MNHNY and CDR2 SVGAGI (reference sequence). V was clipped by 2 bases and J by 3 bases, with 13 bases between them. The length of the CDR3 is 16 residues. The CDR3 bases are TGTGCCAGCAGTTACGACTACAGGGTCGCTAATGAAAAACTGTTTTTT. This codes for CASSYDYRVANEKLFF.